The 16 T cell receptor beta chains listed next were all sequenced from one sample in a study of tissue T cells after allogeneic stem cell transplantation. The method was immunoSEQ multiplex PCR; TCRdb's version includes in-frame clones alone and lacks a portion of them. The sample includes thousands of clones, approximately 50% of them seen just once. As to time point: mouse harvest day 7 after allogeneic transplant. Mouse grafts combined 10^7 T-cell-depleted bone marrow cells with 10^6 splenic CD5+ T cells. The sample comprised gut tissue. The receptor source for this set is a female BALB/c mouse given C57BL/6 T cells with graft-versus-host disease after an allogeneic hematopoietic cell transplant.

As concerns this clone: Mouse germline and gene names are used. The read ends 1 residue early relative to the CDR3; the germline J gene fills the gap. V gene TRBV16 combines with J gene TRBJ1-1; D is undetermined. Germline V gene data show CDR1 as SGHSA and CDR2 as FRNQAP. This CDR3 has 14 residues. Deletions cut 5 bases from V and 0 bases from J, with 10 bases between. Partial CDR3 DNA: TGTGCAAGCAGCCCCCGACAAGCAAACACAGAAGTCTTC. It is translated as CASSPRQANTEVF. The whole CDR3 sequence reads CASSPRQANTEVFF.

This clone was detected once. Germline and genes: mouse. Coverage ceases 1 residue before the CDR3 finishes, and the germline J gene fills in the end. The chain recombines TRBV23 with TRBJ1-1; the listed D gene, TRBD1, was not tested against the DNA. The CDR3 runs to 13 residues. Per the germline V gene, CDR1 is KGHTA and CDR2 is FQNQQP. CDR3 DNA, as far as it was read: TGCTCCAGCAGTCTTGCAGGGTCCCCAGAAGTCTTC. It codes for CSSSLAGSPEVF. The CDR3 as a whole reads CSSSLAGSPEVFF.

This clone was picked up a small number of times. Genes here carry mouse names. The sequence runs out 1 residue before the end of the CDR3; the remainder is reconstructed from the germline J gene. The rearrangement uses TRBV26 and TRBJ2-1; D ambiguous. Germline CDR1 and CDR2: KGHPV and FQNQEV (reference sequence). Trimming cost V 2 bases and J 9 bases, with 5 bases left between them. The CDR3 runs to 11 residues. The CDR3 reads CASSLDNEQFF. The sequenced part of the CDR3 DNA is TGTGCCAGCAGTCTGGACAATGAGCAGTTC.

In its sample, this clone was seen once. Mouse gene names apply. Coverage ceases 1 residue before the CDR3 finishes, and the germline J gene fills in the end. J is TRBJ2-2 and V is TRBV31; the match to TRBD2 covers 7 bases. This CDR3 is built from 14 residues. Germline V gene sequence: CDR1 GKSSPN, CDR2 SITVG. Trimming took 2 bases from V and 1 from J; bases not matched to a gene: 1. The CDR3 DNA, read in part, is TGTGCCTGGAGTGGGGGGGAAAACACCGGGCAGCTCTAC. Translation: CAWSGGENTGQLY. The CDR3 in full is CAWSGGENTGQLYF.

A remark on this clone: Gene names and germline refer to mouse. The CDR3 is cut off 1 residue early in the read; its end comes from the germline J gene. The chain joins TRBV12-2 to TRBJ1-4; D is undetermined. V shed 0 bases and J shed 5 bases, with 9 bases lying between them. This CDR3 is 14 amino acids long. CDR1 and CDR2 (germline): SGHLS, HYDKME. CDR3 loop: CASSLDQTNERLFF. The DNA read from the CDR3 is TGTGCCAGCTCTCTCGATCAGACTAACGAAAGATTATTT.

Turning to this clone: The genes and germline here are from mouse. The sequence runs out 1 residue before the end of the CDR3; the remainder is reconstructed from the germline J gene. The J gene is TRBJ2-1, the V gene TRBV26, with no clear D. Germline V gives CDR1 KGHPV, CDR2 FQNQEV (reference sequence). There are 13 residues in the CDR3. Trimming stripped 2 bases from V and 0 bases from J, with 2 bases between. This CDR3 reads CASSLDNYAEQFF. CDR3 DNA, as far as it was read: TGTGCCAGCAGTCTGGATAACTATGCTGAGCAGTTC.

This clone was seen a handful of times. Gene names denote mouse genes. The observed sequence ends 1 residue before the CDR3 terminus, with the missing tail filled in from the germline J gene. The genes are TRBV26 and TRBJ2-7, with TRBD1 as a possible D gene (6 bases). The germline V and J ends were trimmed by 4 bases and 4 bases, with 11 bases remaining between them. This CDR3 is 13 amino acids long. From germline, CDR1 is KGHPV and CDR2 FQNQEV (reference sequence). CDR3 protein: CASSPGQSYEQYF. The DNA read from the CDR3 is TGTGCCAGCAGTCCGGGACAATCTTATGAACAGTAC.

With respect to this clone: Any gene name here is a mouse gene name. The read falls 1 residue short of the CDR3 end, and the missing part is taken from the germline J gene. The gene calls are TRBV13-1 and TRBJ2-3; 10 bases fit TRBD1. The CDR3 is 15 residues long. Germline V gene lookup returns CDR1 NSHNY and CDR2 SYGAGN. The ends lost 3 bases at V and 5 bases at J; junction bases unmatched: 6. The CDR3 reads CASSGIGTGEETLYF. The CDR3 DNA, read in part, is TGTGCCAGCAGTGGGATCGGGACAGGGGAAGAAACGCTGTAT.

Details on this clone: Genes here carry mouse names. The read terminates 1 residue before the CDR3 end, so the remaining end is supplied by the germline J gene. The rearrangement joins TRBV3 to TRBJ1-1; D is undetermined. Germline-derived CDR1 and CDR2 are SNHLY and FYNGKV (reference sequence). The V end lost 2 bases, the J end lost 1 base, and 5 bases lay between the germline ends. The CDR3 loop spans 13 amino acids. The sequenced CDR3 bases are TGTGCCAGCAGCTTAAGAGGGAACACAGAAGTCTTC. This encodes CASSLRGNTEVF. The entire CDR3 protein is CASSLRGNTEVFF.

This clone has a handful of counts. Mouse names are used for the genes. From the germline J gene comes the end of the CDR3, since the read stops 1 residue before it. V usage is TRBV26 and J usage is TRBJ2-1; a possible D gene is TRBD1 (6 bases). The germline CDR1 and CDR2 sequences are KGHPV and FQNQEV (reference sequence). V shed 3 bases and J shed 1 base, with 10 bases lying between them. CDR3 length: 15 amino acids. Here the CDR3 reads CASSLGTPNYAEQFF. CDR3 DNA, as far as it was read: TGTGCCAGCAGTCTCGGGACACCCAACTATGCTGAGCAGTTC.

Comment on this clone: The listed genes are named as in mouse. The DNA ends 1 residue before the CDR3 does, and the rest of the CDR3 is filled in from the germline J gene. This chain connects TRBV12-1 to TRBJ2-7, with D possibly matching TRBD1 (6 bases). The CDR3 spans 14 residues. Germline V gene lookup returns CDR1 SGHSN and CDR2 HYEKVE. V was shortened by 0 bases and J by 3 bases, with 11 bases between the two germline ends. CDR3 in amino acids: CASSLDAGDYEQYF. The sequenced part of the CDR3 DNA is TGTGCCAGCTCTCTCGATGCAGGGGACTATGAACAGTAC.

Remarks on this clone: The gene names here belong to mouse. Other DNA sequences in this sample translate to the same CDR3. CDR3 sequence reads: CGARGWGGVQNTLYF. CDR3 DNA, as far as it was read: TGTGGTGCTAGGGGCTGGGGGGGGGTACAAAACACCTTGTAC. The gene calls are TRBV20 and TRBJ2-4; 9 bases are shared with TRBD2. The read stops 1 residue short of the end of the CDR3; the missing end is completed from the germline J gene. This CDR3 spans 15 amino acids. From germline, CDR1 is GFQATS and CDR2 STVNSAI. The trim removed 1 base at V and 3 bases at J, leaving 5 bases unmatched.

As to this clone: Gene names are the mouse ones. The missing CDR3 end, 1 residue past where the read stops, is filled in from the germline J gene. The chain combines TRBV3 with TRBJ2-5; TRBD2 matches at 14 bases. The CDR3 consists of 15 residues. Germline CDR1 SNHLY, CDR2 FYNGKV (reference sequence). V trimming: 6 bases; J trimming: 6 bases; junction bases outside the gene matches: 5. Partial CDR3 DNA: TGTGCCAGCAGGCGGGACTGGGGGGGCATGGACACCCAGTAC. Its translation is CASRRDWGGMDTQY. The entire CDR3 reads CASRRDWGGMDTQYF.

Points on this clone: Gene names denote mouse genes. The sequence runs out 1 residue before the end of the CDR3; the remainder is reconstructed from the germline J gene. V usage is TRBV31 and J usage is TRBJ2-1; the match to TRBD2 covers 12 bases. Germline lookup yields CDR1 GKSSPN and CDR2 SITVG. The CDR3 contains 15 residues. V dropped 0 bases and J dropped 6; count of bases not matched to a gene: 3. The CDR3 bases that were read are TGTGCCTGGAGTCTGGGGACTGGGGGGTTTGCTGAGCAGTTC. It encodes CAWSLGTGGFAEQF. The entire CDR3 reads CAWSLGTGGFAEQFF.

Details on this clone: The germline and genes are mouse ones. The read terminates 1 residue ahead of where the CDR3 ends, so the germline J gene completes it. The chain is built from TRBV15 and TRBJ1-3; 8 positions match TRBD1. The J segment lost 2 bases and the V segment lost 4 bases, leaving 1 base of the junction unmatched. The germline gives CDR1 SGHND, CDR2 FRSKSL. The CDR3 extends over 14 amino acids. The CDR3 is CASSSDRAGNTLYF. The covered CDR3 bases are TGTGCCAGCAGTTCGGACAGGGCTGGAAATACGCTCTAT.

Note on this clone: The genes and germline here are from mouse. Read coverage stops 1 residue before the CDR3 terminus; the germline J gene supplies the remainder. The chain is built from TRBV3 and TRBJ1-3; D ambiguous. The CDR3 covers 14 residues. Trimming removed 2 bases from V and 2 bases from J, with 7 bases in between. Germline assignment: CDR1 SNHLY and CDR2 FYNGKV (reference sequence). The sequenced CDR3 bases are TGTGCCAGCAGCTTAAAAGGGACTGGAAATACGCTCTAT. It is translated as CASSLKGTGNTLY. Given in full, the CDR3 is CASSLKGTGNTLYF. The full variable domain, in which reference TRBV3 and TRBJ1-3 provide the parts outside the CDR3, is GPKVLQIPSHQIIDMGQMVTLNCDPVSNHLYFYWYKQILGQQMEFLVNFYNGKVMEKSKLFKDQFSVERPDGSYFTLKIQPTALEDSAVYFCASSLKGTGNTLYFGEGSRLIVV.